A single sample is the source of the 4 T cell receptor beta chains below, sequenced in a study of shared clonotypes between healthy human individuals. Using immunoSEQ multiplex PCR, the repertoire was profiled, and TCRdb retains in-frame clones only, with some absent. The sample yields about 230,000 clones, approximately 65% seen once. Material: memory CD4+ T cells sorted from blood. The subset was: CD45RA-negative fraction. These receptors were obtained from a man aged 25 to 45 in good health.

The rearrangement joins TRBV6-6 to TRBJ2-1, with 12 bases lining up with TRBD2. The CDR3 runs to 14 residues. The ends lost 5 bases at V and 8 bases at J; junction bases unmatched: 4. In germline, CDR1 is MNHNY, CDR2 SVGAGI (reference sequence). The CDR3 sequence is CASSKGLAGYEQFF. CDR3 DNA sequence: TGTGCCAGCAGTAAGGGACTAGCGGGCTATGAGCAGTTCTTC.

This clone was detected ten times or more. DNA of the CDR3: TGCGCCAGCGGGGTGGCTAGCCCCCAAGAGACCCAGTACTTC. This translates into CASGVASPQETQYF. The V and J genes are TRBV5-1 and TRBJ2-5, with a possible D match to TRBD2 (5 bases). Germline-derived CDR1 and CDR2 are SGHRS and YFSETQ. The V and J ends lost 7 bases and 1 base respectively, with 14 bases between them. There are 14 residues in the CDR3.

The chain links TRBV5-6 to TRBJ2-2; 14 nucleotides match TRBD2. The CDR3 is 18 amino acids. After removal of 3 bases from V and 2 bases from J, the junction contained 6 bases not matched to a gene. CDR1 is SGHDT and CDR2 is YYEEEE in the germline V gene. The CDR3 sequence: CASSWGLAGDLNTGELFF. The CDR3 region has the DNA TGTGCCAGCAGCTGGGGACTAGCGGGAGATCTAAACACCGGGGAGCTGTTTTTT.

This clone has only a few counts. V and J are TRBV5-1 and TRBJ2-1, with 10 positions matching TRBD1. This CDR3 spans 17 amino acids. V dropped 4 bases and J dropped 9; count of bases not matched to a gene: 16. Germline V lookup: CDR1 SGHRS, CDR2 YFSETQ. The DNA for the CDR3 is TGCGCCAGCAGCATAGTAGGTGGGGGACAGGGGTATATTGAGCAGTTCTTC. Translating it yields CASSIVGGGQGYIEQFF.